The 9 T cell receptor beta chains below come from one sample, sequenced in a study of regulatory T cells in long-lasting Graves disease. TCR beta libraries were built with iRepertoire HTBI primers and Arm-PCR of CDR3 regions. TCRdb reprocessed the multiplex PCR reads via MiXCR and lists one record per CDR3 protein. The repertoire holds more than 300,000 distinct CDR3 sequences, less than 20% seen once, with 22% in the top ten. Time point denoted: newly diagnosed GD, antithyroid drugs for less than 3 months. The authors made the TCR library using RNA they extracted from PBMCs. This sample comprised peripheral blood mononuclear cells (PBMCs), obtained at new diagnosis, from a patient treated with antithyroid drugs. The receptors here all came from a female donor with Graves disease.

The rearrangement uses TRBV5-5 and TRBJ1-1; D gene unclear. The CDR3 sequence is 13 residues long. Germline assignment: CDR1 SGHKS and CDR2 YYEKEE (reference sequence). V lost 4 bases and J 3 bases, leaving 10 bases between the germline ends. CDR3: CASSQIRDTEAFF. The CDR3 region has the DNA TGTGCCAGCAGCCAGATCCGGGACACTGAAGCTTTCTTT.

This clonotype was recorded many times. The chain carries TRBV20-1 and TRBJ2-3; D is unresolved. Germline V gene lookup returns CDR1 DFQATT and CDR2 SNEGSKA (reference sequence). This CDR3 has 14 residues. V lost 5 bases and J lost 4, with 16 bases in between. CDR3 sequence: CSAEDRLLSDTQYF. The CDR3, as DNA: TGCAGTGCTGAGGATAGGCTATTGTCAGATACGCAGTATTTT.

The gene calls are TRBV7-2 and TRBJ1-1; TRBD1 is a possible D gene (6 bases). The CDR3 extends over 15 amino acids. V was shortened by 2 bases and J by 4 bases, with 14 bases between the two germline ends. The germline V gene encodes CDR1 SGHTA and CDR2 FQGNSA. In DNA form, the CDR3 reads TGTGCCAGCAGCTTAAGGGGCGGGGGGCTCACTGAAGCTTTCTTT. This gives the protein CASSLRGGGLTEAFF.

J is TRBJ2-7 and V is TRBV27; 7 bases fit TRBD1. Germline V gene sequence: CDR1 MNHEY, CDR2 SMNVEV (reference sequence). Germline trimming cut 5 bases from V and 5 bases from J; bases unmatched to any gene: 9. This CDR3 spans 14 amino acids. Written as DNA, the CDR3 is TGTGCCAGCAGTCCGACGCAAGGGGGCAACGAGCAGTACTTC. Protein sequence: CASSPTQGGNEQYF.

This sequence joins TRBV7-2 and TRBJ2-3; 10 positions match TRBD2. The trim removed 3 bases at V and 3 bases at J, leaving 6 bases unmatched. Looked up from germline, CDR1 is SGHTA and CDR2 is FQGNSA. This CDR3 region has 16 residues. The CDR3 is CASSLAKLAGTDTQYF. The CDR3 DNA reads as TGTGCCAGCAGCTTGGCCAAACTAGCGGGAACAGATACGCAGTATTTT. Drawing the rest from reference TRBV7-2 and TRBJ2-3, the complete variable domain is GAGVSQSPSNKVTEKGKDVELRCDPISGHTALYWYRQSLGQGLEFLIYFQGNSAPDKSGLPSDRFSAERTGGSVSTLTIQRTQQEDSAVYLCASSLAKLAGTDTQYFGPGTRLTVL.

This clonotype was seen repeatedly, ten times or more. The chain couples TRBV2 to TRBJ2-1; 10 positions match TRBD2. In germline, CDR1 is SNHLY, CDR2 FYNNEI. The ends lost 4 bases at V and 7 bases at J; junction bases unmatched: 7. CDR3 length equals 15 residues. The CDR3, as DNA: TGTGCCAGCAGTGTGCAGCGGGAGGGCCCAAATGAGCAGTTCTTC. The encoded protein is CASSVQREGPNEQFF.

There are many counts of this clonotype. The V call is TRBV12-3 or TRBV12-4, the J call TRBJ1-1; D is possibly TRBD1 (6 bases). CDR3 length: 14 amino acids. V was pared by 2 bases and J by 4 bases, with 11 bases between. The CDR3 bases are TGTGCCAGCAGTTTATTGGGGGGGGCCACTGAAGCTTTCTTT. Its protein product is CASSLLGGATEAFF.

This clonotype showed up many times. The rearrangement joins TRBV7-2 to TRBJ1-1; a possible D gene is TRBD1 (5 bases). CDR3 length: 20 amino acids. The germline gives CDR1 SGHTA, CDR2 FQGNSA. Trimming left V 2 bases short and J 4 bases short, with 29 bases between. The CDR3 DNA reads TGTGCCAGCAGCTTAAGGGCCTCCGACCCCAAAACAGGACGGCTCACTGAAGCTTTCTTT. It translates to CASSLRASDPKTGRLTEAFF.

The V and J genes are TRBV6-2 or TRBV6-3 and TRBJ1-2; TRBD1 might be the D (5 bases). Germline CDR1 is MNHEY and CDR2 is SVGEGT. The length of the CDR3 is 15 residues. Trimming cost V 2 bases and J 5 bases, with 15 bases left between them. CDR3 in amino acids: CASSYLTGTSYGYTF. The CDR3 nucleotides are TGTGCCAGCAGTTACCTTACCGGGACGTCATATGGCTACACCTTC.